Listed below are T cell receptor beta chains from one sample, sequenced in a study of Tregs in tolerant kidney transplant recipients. Generated by immunoSEQ multiplex PCR, the TCRdb table keeps only in-frame clones and is missing some. In the table there are approximately 50,000 clones, about 90% of which are singletons. This specimen was CD8+ T cells from blood (PBMCs), taken 24 months after the transplant. The receptors stem from a human patient who received a combined kidney and bone marrow transplant. Some T cells may arise from the graft donor. CDR3s include the opening cysteine and the closing phenylalanine or tryptophan. The D gene is left open where the match is weak. A row's size may be missing; if present it is once, few, many or a size class.

size | J | V | D | length | CDR3 | DNA
NA | TRBJ2-7 | TRBV7-9 | NA | 11 | CASTPGDEQYF | TGTGCCAGCACCCCCGGGGACGAGCAGTACTTC
NA | TRBJ1-1 | TRBV4-1 | NA | 14 | CASSQVWGDTEAFF | TGCGCCAGCAGCCAAGTGTGGGGAGACACTGAAGCTTTCTTT
NA | TRBJ1-1 | TRBV30 | NA | 13 | CAWSEVGGGEAFF | TGTGCCTGGAGTGAAGTCGGCGGGGGCGAAGCTTTCTTT
NA | TRBJ2-1 | TRBV7-9 | TRBD2 | 15 | CASSWGLAANNEQFF | TGTGCCAGCAGCTGGGGACTAGCGGCAAACAATGAGCAGTTCTTC
NA | TRBJ1-2 | TRBV27 | TRBD1 | 12 | CATWTGVYGYTF | TGTGCCACCTGGACAGGGGTCTATGGCTACACCTTC
few | TRBJ2-2 | TRBV19 | TRBD1 | 13 | CASSPTGTGELFF | TGTGCCAGTAGTCCGACAGGGACCGGGGAGCTGTTTTTT
NA | TRBJ2-7 | TRBV4-3 | NA | 13 | CASSQGLSYEQYF | TGCGCCAGCAGCCAAGGACTCTCCTACGAGCAGTACTTC
NA | TRBJ2-7 | TRBV5-5 | NA | 13 | CASSRTDSYEQYF | TGTGCCAGCAGCCGGACTGACTCCTACGAGCAGTACTTC
NA | TRBJ2-1 | TRBV5-1 | NA | 16 | CASSFHRGAKSNEQFF | TGCGCCAGCAGCTTCCACCGGGGGGCGAAATCCAATGAGCAGTTCTTC
NA | TRBJ2-7 | TRBV30 | NA | 13 | CAWSRDSSYEQYF | TGTGCCTGGAGTCGCGACAGTTCCTACGAGCAGTACTTC
NA | TRBJ2-7 | TRBV7-6 | NA | 15 | CASSLLGGSSYEQYF | TGTGCCAGCAGCTTATTGGGGGGAAGCTCCTACGAGCAGTACTTC
NA | TRBJ1-3 | TRBV9 | NA | 11 | CASSGGDTIYF | TGTGCCAGCAGCGGGGGAGACACCATATATTTT
once | TRBJ1-6 | TRBV4-3 | NA | 14 | CASSLGQIDSPLHF | TGCGCCAGCAGCCTTGGACAGATCGATTCACCCCTCCACTTT
NA | TRBJ2-1 | TRBV4-2 | NA | 12 | CASSPGYNEQFF | TGTGCCAGCAGCCCGGGATACAATGAGCAGTTCTTC
once | TRBJ2-3 | TRBV11-3 | TRBD1 | 15 | CASSAWDSLTDTQYF | TGTGCCAGCAGCGCCTGGGACAGCCTCACAGATACGCAGTATTTT
NA | TRBJ1-1 | TRBV9 | NA | 14 | CASSVGSGGTEAFF | TGTGCCAGCAGCGTAGGTTCAGGAGGGACTGAAGCTTTCTTT
NA | TRBJ2-1 | TRBV9 | NA | 12 | CASSALLDEQFF | TGTGCCAGCAGCGCCCTCCTAGATGAGCAGTTCTTC
NA | TRBJ2-7 | TRBV27 | TRBD1 | 14 | CASRPLGGAYEQYF | TGTGCCAGCAGACCCCTAGGGGGCGCGTACGAGCAGTACTTC
NA | TRBJ2-1 | TRBV4-1 | NA | 14 | CASSHLDSYNEQFF | TGCGCCAGCAGCCATTTGGACAGTTACAATGAGCAGTTCTTC
NA | TRBJ2-5 | TRBV4-3 | NA | 15 | CASSQDLGLQETQYF | TGCGCCAGCAGCCAAGACCTGGGCCTCCAAGAGACCCAGTACTTC
NA | TRBJ2-3 | TRBV7-9 | NA | 16 | CASSFRQLDSTDTQYF | TGTGCCAGCAGCTTCCGACAGCTCGATAGCACAGATACGCAGTATTTT
NA | TRBJ2-1 | TRBV4-3 | TRBD1 | 18 | CASSQAPTGNLLYNEQFF | TGCGCCAGCAGCCAAGCCCCGACAGGGAACCTTCTCTACAATGAGCAGTTCTTC
NA | TRBJ2-7 | TRBV9 | TRBD1 | 16 | CASSNHPGQGSYEQYF | TGTGCCAGCAGCAACCATCCGGGACAGGGCTCCTACGAGCAGTACTTC
NA | TRBJ2-7 | TRBV28 | TRBD2 | 15 | CAGTGASGHHYEQYF | TGTGCCGGCACTGGAGCTAGCGGCCACCACTACGAGCAGTACTTC
NA | TRBJ2-7 | TRBV27 | TRBD2 | 16 | CASSSARAGAYYEQYF | TGTGCCAGCAGTTCCGCACGGGCGGGAGCCTACTACGAGCAGTACTTC
NA | TRBJ1-3 | TRBV7-8 | TRBD1 | 16 | CASSTPGQGLENTIYF | TGTGCCAGCAGCACACCGGGACAGGGGTTGGAAAACACCATATATTTT
NA | TRBJ2-5 | TRBV10-3 | NA | 15 | CAISEPTEGVDTQYF | TGTGCCATCAGTGAGCCGACGGAGGGCGTGGACACCCAGTACTTC
NA | TRBJ2-5 | TRBV5-6 | NA | 17 | CASSLISGDTHFLAQYF | TGTGCCAGCAGCTTGATTTCCGGGGACACCCACTTTCTGGCCCAGTACTTC
NA | TRBJ2-2 | TRBV15 | NA | 18 | CATSRDLGQEEDTGELFF | TGTGCCACCAGCAGAGATCTGGGTCAAGAGGAAGATACGGGGGAGCTGTTTTTT